The rows below give T cell receptor beta chains drawn from one sample of a study of graft-versus-host responses after intestinal transplantation. Here immunoSEQ multiplex PCR was the method, and the copy in TCRdb shows in-frame clones only, minus some. The data contain about 40,000 clones, roughly 91% of them seen just once; the ten biggest clones take up 6% to 7.5%. The sample here was PBMCs, taken around 280 days after transplant. The receptors originated from a human patient who received an intestinal transplant, so some T cells may come from the graft donor. Both conserved end residues are part of each CDR3. D genes are given only for firm matches. For some rows the clone size is stated as once, few or many, or as a class when expanded; others skip it.

-,TRBJ1-1,TRBV7-3,-,CASSIDRNTEAFF,TGTGCCAGCAGCATTGACAGGAACACTGAAGCTTTCTTT
-,TRBJ2-3,TRBV5-4,-,CASSGTGTDTQYF,TGTGCCAGCAGCGGGACGGGCACAGATACGCAGTATTTT
-,TRBJ2-7,TRBV29-1,-,CSVRTDYEQYF,TGCAGCGTCCGGACGGACTACGAGCAGTACTTC
-,TRBJ1-3,TRBV11-2,-,CATFSFGLGNTIYF,TGTGCCACCTTTTCTTTTGGGCTAGGAAACACCATATATTTT
-,TRBJ1-1,TRBV4-1,-,CASSQDETSNTEAFF,TGCGCCAGCAGCCAAGATGAGACTTCCAACACTGAAGCTTTCTTT
-,TRBJ1-2,TRBV9,-,CASSVGGIYGYTF,TGTGCCAGCAGCGTAGGAGGGATATATGGCTACACCTTC
TRBD1,TRBJ1-5,TRBV7-8,-,CASSPQGGNGQPQHF,TGTGCCAGCAGCCCCCAGGGGGGGAATGGTCAGCCCCAGCATTTT
-,TRBJ2-7,TRBV15,once,CATSLDNYEQYF,TGTGCCACCAGCTTAGACAACTACGAGCAGTACTTC
TRBD2,TRBJ2-5,TRBV4-1,-,CASSQVTSGGARETQYF,TGCGCCAGCAGCCAAGTTACTAGCGGGGGGGCCCGGGAGACCCAGTACTTC
TRBD1,TRBJ1-2,TRBV6-1,-,CASSGGQDYGYTF,TGTGCCAGCAGTGGCGGACAGGACTATGGCTACACCTTC
-,TRBJ2-2,TRBV15,-,CATSRDWVYLNTGELFF,TGTGCCACCAGCAGAGATTGGGTATATCTCAACACCGGGGAGCTGTTTTTT
-,TRBJ1-4,TRBV11-2,-,CASSPRQAVNEKLFF,TGTGCCAGCAGCCCACGACAGGCTGTTAATGAAAAACTGTTTTTT
-,TRBJ1-2,TRBV5-1,-,CASSRTSRDGYTF,TGCGCCAGCAGCCGAACCTCCAGGGACGGCTACACCTTC
TRBD1,TRBJ2-3,TRBV19,-,CASSLGGAGADTQYF,TGTGCCAGTAGCTTAGGGGGCGCGGGTGCAGATACGCAGTATTTT
-,TRBJ1-1,TRBV5-5,-,CASSLMFGSIYTEAFF,TGTGCCAGCAGCTTGATGTTTGGCAGTATTTACACTGAAGCTTTCTTT
-,TRBJ2-7,TRBV2,-,CASNGGWSYEQYF,TGTGCCAGCAATGGGGGCTGGTCCTACGAGCAGTACTTC
TRBD1,TRBJ2-5,TRBV5-1,-,CASSWQPPGTVLQETQYF,TGCGCCAGCAGCTGGCAACCCCCGGGGACAGTACTCCAAGAGACCCAGTACTTC
TRBD1,TRBJ2-7,TRBV27,-,CASSDGTGPTEQYF,TGTGCCAGCAGTGACGGGACAGGGCCTACGGAGCAGTACTTC
-,TRBJ2-6,TRBV19,once,CASSASGWVPDRGSSGANVLTF,TGTGCCAGTAGTGCATCTGGTTGGGTCCCAGACAGAGGGAGCTCTGGGGCCAACGTCCTGACTTTC
TRBD1,TRBJ1-4,TRBV27,-,CASSSRDRGEKLFF,TGTGCCAGCAGTTCCCGGGACAGGGGTGAAAAACTGTTTTTT
-,TRBJ2-3,TRBV11-3,-,CASSLENSASAAGTQYF,TGTGCCAGCAGCTTAGAGAACAGCGCTAGCGCGGCGGGTACGCAGTATTTT
-,TRBJ2-6,TRBV11-2,-,CASSPSTLTVSGANVLTF,TGTGCCAGCAGCCCTTCGACCTTAACGGTATCTGGGGCCAACGTCCTGACTTTC
-,TRBJ1-2,TRBV6-6,-,CAGPLRGEINGYTF,TGTGCCGGACCTTTGAGAGGAGAGATTAATGGCTACACCTTC
-,TRBJ2-7,TRBV7-2,-,CASSPAPSYEQYF,TGTGCCAGCAGCCCAGCCCCCAGCTACGAGCAGTACTTC
TRBD1,TRBJ2-6,TRBV19,few,CASSNTGAGANVLTF,TGTGCCAGTAGTAATACAGGGGCAGGGGCCAACGTCCTGACTTTC
-,TRBJ2-5,TRBV18,-,CASSPGVSETQYF,TGTGCCAGCTCACCAGGCGTTTCAGAGACCCAGTACTTC
-,TRBJ2-7,TRBV4-1,-,CASSPLPGTEKLYF,TGCGCCAGCAGCCCTCTACCAGGGACCGAAAAGCTGTACTTC
TRBD1,TRBJ1-4,TRBV7-9,-,CASSLGGQGATNEKLFF,TGTGCCAGCAGCTTAGGTGGACAGGGTGCAACTAATGAAAAACTGTTTTTT
-,TRBJ2-7,TRBV7-4,-,CASSFFSGEPYEQYF,TGTGCCAGCAGCTTCTTTTCGGGGGAACCCTACGAGCAGTACTTC
TRBD1,TRBJ1-1,TRBV5-1,-,CAREMDREAFF,TGCGCCAGAGAGATGGACAGGGAAGCTTTCTTT
-,TRBJ1-5,TRBV7-8,few,CASSLEGGGRPQHF,TGTGCCAGCAGCTTAGAGGGGGGGGGTCGGCCCCAGCATTTT
-,TRBJ2-3,TRBV11-3,-,CASSLAWQGPDTQYF,TGTGCCAGCAGCTTAGCTTGGCAGGGCCCAGATACGCAGTATTTT
-,TRBJ1-1,TRBV29-1,-,CSVNRGYLNTEAFF,TGCAGCGTTAATCGGGGCTACCTGAACACTGAAGCTTTCTTT
-,TRBJ2-7,TRBV6-6,-,CASSYSAGEQYF,TGTGCCAGCAGTTACTCGGCGGGCGAGCAGTACTTC
-,TRBJ1-6,TRBV7-9,-,CASSLSPLGQMYNSPLHF,TGTGCCAGCAGCTTAAGCCCCCTCGGACAGATGTATAATTCACCCCTCCACTTT
-,TRBJ2-2,TRBV11-3,-,CASSLDLVGRRNTGELFF,TGTGCCAGCAGCTTAGATCTGGTGGGTCGGAGGAACACCGGGGAGCTGTTTTTT
-,TRBJ1-6,TRBV5-6,once,CASSFGLGDNSPLHF,TGTGCCAGCAGCTTCGGACTCGGGGATAATTCACCCCTCCACTTT